Below, 29 T cell receptor beta chains from the same sample are listed, as sequenced in a study of OX40 agonist ivuxolimab in advanced cancers. Profiled with immunoSEQ multiplex PCR; TCRdb holds only in-frame clones, not every one. The data show around 80,000 clones, with around 87% seen just once and 0.99% held by the top ten. The input for sequencing was CD4+ or CD8+ T cells sorted from blood, taken in a trial of the OX40 agonist ivuxolimab. The receptors were gathered from an adult with an advanced solid tumor such as melanoma, head and neck, liver or kidney cancer.

The CDR3 DNA follows: TGTGCCAGCAGCTTCTCCGGGACAGGGGGCCAGGGCTACACCTTC. This translates into CASSFSGTGGQGYTF. The V call is TRBV7-2, the J call TRBJ1-2; 12 bases align to TRBD1. The length of the CDR3 is 15 residues. Trimming at V came to 3 bases and at J to 8 bases, leaving 7 bases not matched to a gene. In germline, CDR1 is SGHTA, CDR2 FQGNSA. Drawing the rest from reference TRBV7-2 and TRBJ1-2, the complete variable domain is GAGVSQSPSNKVTEKGKDVELRCDPISGHTALYWYRQSLGQGLEFLIYFQGNSAPDKSGLPSDRFSAERTGGSVSTLTIQRTQQEDSAVYLCASSFSGTGGQGYTFGSGTRLTVV.

The CDR3 spells CASSPGGQPWETQYF. CDR3 coding DNA: TGTGCCAGCTCACCAGGGGGGCAGCCATGGGAGACCCAGTACTTC. V and J are TRBV18 and TRBJ2-5; D assignment may be TRBD1 or TRBD2 (6 bases each). Deletions cut 2 bases from V and 5 bases from J, with 15 bases between. Per the germline V gene, CDR1 is KGHSH and CDR2 is LQKENI. The length of the CDR3 is 15 residues.

The chain combines TRBV27 with TRBJ2-5; 8 bases line up with TRBD1. CDR1 MNHEY and CDR2 SMNVEV come from the germline V gene (reference sequence). This CDR3 is 15 amino acids long. The V segment lost 5 bases and the J segment 4 bases; nucleotides outside the gene matches: 9. The CDR3, as DNA: TGTGCCAGCAGTAGCGGACAGGGAGAGGGAGAGACCCAGTACTTC. This encodes CASSSGQGEGETQYF.

The chain recombines TRBV27 with TRBJ1-6; 7 bases are shared with TRBD1. The J segment lost 10 bases and the V segment lost 5 bases, leaving 11 bases of the junction unmatched. This CDR3 region has 15 residues. Germline CDR1 reads MNHEY; CDR2 reads SMNVEV (reference sequence). This CDR3 reads CASSRPTPQGSPLHF. CDR3 nucleotide sequence: TGTGCCAGCAGTAGACCGACCCCACAGGGGTCACCCCTCCACTTT.

The chain uses TRBV2 and TRBJ1-1, with D maybe TRBD1 (6 bases). CDR3 length: 12 amino acids. V dropped 0 bases and J dropped 7 bases, with 6 bases sitting between them. CDR1 SNHLY and CDR2 FYNNEI come from the germline V gene. The chain's CDR3 is CASSEAGGEAFF. The CDR3, as DNA: TGTGCCAGCAGTGAAGCAGGGGGTGAAGCTTTCTTT.

This chain connects TRBV29-1 to TRBJ1-2; no reliable D call. The CDR3 runs 11 residues. V shed 7 bases and J shed 4 bases, with 10 bases lying between them. Germline-derived CDR1 and CDR2 are SQVTM and ANQGSEA. The CDR3 is CSAERAYGYTF. In DNA, the CDR3 is TGCAGCGCCGAAAGGGCCTATGGCTACACCTTC. Together with reference TRBV29-1 and TRBJ1-2, the CDR3 gives the full variable domain: SAVISQKPSRDICQRGTSLTIQCQVDSQVTMMFWYRQQPGQSLTLIATANQGSEATYESGFVIDKFPISRPNLTFSTLTVSNMSPEDSSIYLCSAERAYGYTFGSGTRLTVV.

This clone has only a few counts. The rearrangement links TRBV7-2 to TRBJ2-1; D call uncertain. The CDR3 spans 15 residues. Germline V gene sequence: CDR1 SGHTA, CDR2 FQGNSA. Trimming took off 1 base at V and 3 bases at J, with 10 bases between the two ends. CDR3 nucleotides: TGTGCCAGCAGCTTAGGGGCCAGTTACTACAATGAGCAGTTCTTC. Its translation is CASSLGASYYNEQFF.

The chain recombines TRBV18 with TRBJ2-3; D not certain. V lost 0 bases to trimming and J lost 0 bases, with 7 bases between them. Germline CDR1 and CDR2: KGHSH and LQKENI. This CDR3 region has 15 residues. The CDR3 spells CASSPPAPSTDTQYF. The CDR3 bases are TGTGCCAGCTCACCACCGGCACCTAGCACAGATACGCAGTATTTT.

The sample holds one count of this clone. This chain links TRBV6-6 with TRBJ1-2; 9 nucleotides agree with TRBD1. Germline V gene data show CDR1 as MNHNY and CDR2 as SVGAGI (reference sequence). This CDR3 has 14 amino acids. Trimming took 6 bases from V and 4 from J; bases not matched to a gene: 6. CDR3 DNA: TGTGCCAGCAGCGCCGGGACAGGGATCTATGGCTACACCTTC. Its protein product is CASSAGTGIYGYTF.

J is TRBJ2-5 and V is TRBV2; 11 bases agree with TRBD1. The CDR3 is 15 amino acids. Germline CDR1 is SNHLY and CDR2 is FYNNEI. V gave up 6 bases and J gave up 4 bases; unmatched junction bases: 7. The CDR3 protein is CASSGQGAVGETQYF. The CDR3 nucleotides read TGTGCCAGCAGCGGACAGGGGGCGGTAGGAGAGACCCAGTACTTC.

The V gene is TRBV7-7, the J gene TRBJ2-7; the D gene is possibly TRBD1 (5 bases). Germline V gives CDR1 SSHAT, CDR2 FNYEAQ (reference sequence). The CDR3 covers 14 residues. Trimming cost V 1 base and J 1 base, with 8 bases left between them. CDR3 sequence reads: CASSLEQGSYEQYF. CDR3 coding DNA: TGTGCCAGCAGCTTAGAGCAGGGATCCTACGAGCAGTACTTC.

This clone has a handful of counts. The J gene is TRBJ2-5, the V gene TRBV2; D is perhaps TRBD2 (5 bases). CDR1 and CDR2 (germline): SNHLY, FYNNEI. V was cut by 3 bases and J by 1 base, with 15 bases left in between. The CDR3 contains 16 residues. DNA of the CDR3: TGTGCCAGCAGTGATGTTGAGAGGGTTTTCCAAGAGACCCAGTACTTC. It is translated as CASSDVERVFQETQYF.

V and J are TRBV10-2 and TRBJ2-7, with unresolved D. CDR1 and CDR2 (germline): WSHSY, SAAADI. The CDR3 loop spans 13 amino acids. Between the trimmed V and J ends, which lost 6 bases and 0 bases, there was a span of 9 bases. CDR3 in DNA: TGCGCCAGCAGCAAAGAGAGCTCCTACGAGCAGTACTTC. Translated, it gives CASSKESSYEQYF.

The CDR3 coding sequence is TGTGCCAGCTCACCGCGGACAGGGTTTGGTGAAAAACTGTTTTTT. Protein: CASSPRTGFGEKLFF. The chain employs TRBV18 and TRBJ1-4, with 8 bases identical to TRBD1. The CDR3 runs 15 residues. CDR1 is KGHSH, CDR2 LQKENI, per germline. With V trimmed by 3 bases and J by 7 bases, 7 bases remained unmatched.

The chain's CDR3 is CASSVDASYEQYF. The CDR3 DNA follows: TGTGCCAGCAGCGTAGACGCTTCCTACGAGCAGTACTTC. The chain links TRBV9 to TRBJ2-7, with D uncertain. Per germline, CDR1 SGDLS and CDR2 YYNGEE. CDR3 length: 13 residues. Trimming cost V 0 bases and J 1 base, with 5 bases left between them.

The chain couples TRBV7-2 to TRBJ2-5; 8 bases fit TRBD1. The germline V gene has CDR1 SGHTA and CDR2 FQGNSA. J was trimmed by 0 bases and V by 3 bases; bases with no gene match: 3. There are 15 residues in the CDR3. The CDR3 reads CASSFQGAYQETQYF. CDR3 bases: TGTGCCAGCAGCTTCCAGGGGGCTTACCAAGAGACCCAGTACTTC.

In its sample, this clone was seen once. V is TRBV5-1 and J is TRBJ1-6; TRBD1 matches 8 bases. Losses at the gene ends were 2 bases for V and 2 bases for J; bases not matched to a gene: 9. The CDR3 covers 18 residues. CDR1 is SGHRS, CDR2 YFSETQ, per germline. The CDR3 coding sequence is TGCGCCAGCAGCTTCGTATCCACAGGGGGTGCCTATAATTCACCCCTCCACTTT. This codes for CASSFVSTGGAYNSPLHF.

V usage is TRBV19 and J usage is TRBJ1-1, with TRBD1 as a possible D gene (5 bases). The V end lost 10 bases, the J end lost 1 base, and 16 bases lay between the germline ends. CDR3 size: 14 residues. Germline-derived CDR1 and CDR2 are LNHDA and SQIVND (reference sequence). The CDR3 nucleotides are TGTGCCACACGTGGGACCGCAACGAACACTGAAGCTTTCTTT. Protein product: CATRGTATNTEAFF.

The chain employs TRBV28 and TRBJ2-1; either TRBD1 or TRBD2 may supply D (5 bases each). The CDR3 runs to 11 residues. V lost 5 bases and J lost 10, with 9 bases in between. CDR1 is MDHEN and CDR2 is SYDVKM in the germline V gene. The CDR3: CASSRDLEQFF. DNA for the CDR3: TGTGCCAGCAGTCGGGACCTGGAGCAGTTCTTC.

The chain has TRBV5-1 and TRBJ1-2; 8 positions agree with TRBD1. The CDR3 is made up of 14 amino acids. Germline CDR1 reads SGHRS; CDR2 reads YFSETQ. Unmatched junction bases numbered 7, after V lost 3 bases and J lost 6 bases. Written as DNA, the CDR3 is TGCGCCAGCAGCTACTCGCAGGGGGCGGATGGCTACACCTTC. Translated: CASSYSQGADGYTF.

The V gene is TRBV21-1, the J gene TRBJ1-5. TRBV21-1 is deemed a pseudogene. The CDR3 has 17 residues. The CDR3 nucleotides read TGTGCCAGCAGCAAAGAAATGAGGGGATGGGGCAATCAGCCCCAGCATTTT. Its protein is CASSKEMRGWGNQPQHF.

This chain links TRBV29-1 with TRBJ1-4; possible D gene TRBD1, 6 bases. There are 11 residues in the CDR3. From germline, CDR1 is SQVTM and CDR2 ANQGSEA. V was cut by 3 bases and J by 14 bases, with 13 bases left in between. The CDR3 nucleotides read TGCAGCGTTGATGTGGGGGCTCGCCTGTTTTTT. It yields the protein CSVDVGARLFF.

The chain carries TRBV18 and TRBJ1-5; 8 bases match TRBD1. Germline V CDR1 and CDR2: KGHSH, LQKENI. The ends lost 5 bases at V and 5 bases at J; junction bases unmatched: 11. The CDR3 loop spans 16 amino acids. CDR3 coding DNA: TGTGCCAGCTCAATTTCCCAGGGGGCCGAGGATCAGCCCCAGCATTTT. Amino acids: CASSISQGAEDQPQHF. Combining the CDR3 with reference TRBV18 and TRBJ1-5 gives the whole variable domain NAGVMQNPRHLVRRRGQEARLRCSPMKGHSHVYWYRQLPEEGLKFMVYLQKENIIDESGMPKERFSAEFPKEGPSILRIQQVVRGDSAAYFCASSISQGAEDQPQHFGDGTRLSIL.

DNA for the CDR3: TGCGCCAGCAGCTTGGTGGGACCCAAGGCCACAGATACGCAGTATTTT. This gives the protein CASSLVGPKATDTQYF. This sequence joins TRBV5-1 and TRBJ2-3; D may match TRBD1 or TRBD2 (5 bases each). Germline V gene lookup returns CDR1 SGHRS and CDR2 YFSETQ. CDR3 size: 16 residues. V gave up 0 bases and J gave up 2 bases, with 13 bases separating them.

This sequence joins TRBV13 and TRBJ2-2; D is unresolved. The CDR3 has 17 amino acids. Between the trimmed V and J ends, which lost 5 bases and 0 bases, there was a span of 16 bases. CDR1 is PRHDT, CDR2 FYEKMQ, per germline (reference sequence). CDR3 bases: TGTGCCAGCAGCCCCGACTGGCTCGACTCGAACACCGGGGAGCTGTTTTTT. Amino acids: CASSPDWLDSNTGELFF.

The rearrangement uses TRBV6-6 and TRBJ2-7; D possibly matches TRBD1 or TRBD2 (5 bases each). Germline V lookup: CDR1 MNHNY, CDR2 SVGAGI (reference sequence). CDR3 size: 13 residues. Trimming stripped 6 bases from V and 3 bases from J, with 12 bases between. The DNA of the CDR3 is TGTGCCAGCAGCCCCGAGGGGCGCTACGAGCAGTACTTC. The encoded protein is CASSPEGRYEQYF.

This clone appeared once. The rearrangement uses TRBV6-6 and TRBJ1-5; 7 nucleotides line up with TRBD1. CDR3 size: 15 residues. The V and J ends lost 6 bases and 2 bases, in that order; junction bases with no gene match: 7. CDR1 is MNHNY, CDR2 SVGAGI, per germline (reference sequence). The CDR3 loop reads CASRGGQYGNQPQHF. CDR3 in DNA: TGTGCCAGCAGGGGGGGACAGTACGGCAATCAGCCCCAGCATTTT.

This chain connects TRBV19 to TRBJ1-5; D is unresolved. This CDR3 has 13 residues. Germline lookup yields CDR1 LNHDA and CDR2 SQIVND (reference sequence). V was shortened by 4 bases and J by 3 bases, with 7 bases between the two germline ends. CDR3 coding DNA: TGTGCCAGTAGTAAAACAGACAATCAGCCCCAGCATTTT. Its translation is CASSKTDNQPQHF.

The chain has TRBV2 and TRBJ1-6, with D maybe TRBD1 (6 bases). This CDR3 contains 16 residues. Germline CDR1 reads SNHLY; CDR2 reads FYNNEI. V was shortened by 7 bases and J by 5 bases, with 18 bases between the two germline ends. The CDR3 DNA reads TGTGCCAGCACCCCTGAGGGGGGGAACGATAATTCACCCCTCCACTTT. It codes for CASTPEGGNDNSPLHF. The full variable domain, with the rest looked up from reference TRBV2 and TRBJ1-6, is EPEVTQTPSHQVTQMGQEVILRCVPISNHLYFYWYRQILGQKVEFLVSFYNNEISEKSEIFDDQFSVERPDGSNFTLKIRSTKLEDSAMYFCASTPEGGNDNSPLHFGNGTRLTVT.